Described below is a single T cell receptor (beta chain) sequence and its context. The authors produced TCR alpha and TCR beta cDNA libraries with sample barcodes and UMIs by 5'RACE using constant-segment primers. TCRdb itself ran the 5' RACE reads through MiXCR, one entry per CDR3 protein. This table has fewer than 95,000 distinct CDR3 sequences, approximately 16% appearing once. The germline V and J ends were trimmed by 3 bases and 7 bases, with 18 bases remaining between them. This CDR3 is built from 16 residues. CDR1 is SGHTA and CDR2 is FQGNSA in the germline V gene. The entry originates in a study of T-cell memory formation after mild COVID-19.

V and J are TRBV7-2 and TRBJ1-4, with a tentative D call TRBD1 (5 bases). Sequenced: PBMCs or a T cell subset sorted from them (not recorded which). The clonotype was recovered from a man younger than 30 who had mild COVID-19 (a few samples of this study predate the infection). Cell type and time point are not known. DNA of the CDR3: TGTGCCAGCAGCTTCGTGGGACGCGAGGTTGGTGAAAAACTGTTTTTT. Translated, it gives CASSFVGREVGEKLFF.